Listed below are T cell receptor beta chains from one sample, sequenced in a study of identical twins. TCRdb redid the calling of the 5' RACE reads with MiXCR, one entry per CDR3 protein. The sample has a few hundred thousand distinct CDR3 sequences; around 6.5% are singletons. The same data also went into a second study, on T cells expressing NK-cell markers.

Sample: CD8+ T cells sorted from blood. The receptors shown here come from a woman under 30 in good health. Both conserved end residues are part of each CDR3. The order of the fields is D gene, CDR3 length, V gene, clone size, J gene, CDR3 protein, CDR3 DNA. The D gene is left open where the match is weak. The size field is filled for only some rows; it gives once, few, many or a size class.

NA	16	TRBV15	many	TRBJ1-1	CATSRDGGRGNTEAFF	TGTGCCACCAGCAGAGATGGAGGTCGGGGGAACACTGAAGCTTTCTTT
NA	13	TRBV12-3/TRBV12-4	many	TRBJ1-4	CASSFPGNEKLFF	TGTGCCAGCAGTTTCCCCGGTAATGAAAAACTGTTTTTT
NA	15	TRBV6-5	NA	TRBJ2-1	CASSYSGGVADEQFF	TGTGCCAGCAGTTACTCTGGCGGGGTCGCAGATGAGCAGTTCTTC
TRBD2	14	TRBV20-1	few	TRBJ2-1	CSAKAGVSYNEQFF	TGCAGTGCTAAAGCGGGGGTATCCTACAATGAGCAGTTCTTC
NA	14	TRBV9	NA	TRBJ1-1	CASSVGSGNTEAFF	TGTGCCAGCAGCGTAGGATCCGGGAACACTGAAGCTTTCTTT
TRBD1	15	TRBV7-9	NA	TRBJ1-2	CASQYRDRANYGYTF	TGTGCCAGTCAATACCGGGACAGAGCTAACTATGGCTACACCTTC
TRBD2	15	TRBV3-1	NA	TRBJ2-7	CASSQGLARTYEQYF	TGTGCCAGCAGCCAAGGACTAGCGAGAACCTACGAGCAGTACTTC
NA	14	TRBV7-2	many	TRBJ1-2	CASSLAEAGYGYTF	TGTGCCAGCAGCTTAGCGGAGGCAGGGTATGGCTACACCTTC
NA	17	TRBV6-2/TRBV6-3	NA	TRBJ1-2	CASSYSGIGTANYGYTF	TGTGCCAGCAGTTACTCGGGGATAGGGACGGCTAACTATGGCTACACCTTC
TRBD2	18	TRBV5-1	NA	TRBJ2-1	CASSLKLAGGLLYNEQFF	TGCGCCAGCAGCTTGAAACTAGCGGGAGGGCTGCTCTACAATGAGCAGTTCTTC
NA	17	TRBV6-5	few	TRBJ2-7	CASSYSLIRDSKYEQYF	TGTGCCAGCAGTTACTCTTTGATACGAGACTCGAAATACGAGCAGTACTTC
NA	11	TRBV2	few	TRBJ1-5	CASRAPRPQHF	TGTGCCAGCCGGGCACCCCGGCCCCAGCATTTT
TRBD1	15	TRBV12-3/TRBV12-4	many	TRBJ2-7	CASSFTGQGLGEQYF	TGTGCCAGCAGTTTTACGGGACAGGGCCTAGGGGAGCAGTACTTC
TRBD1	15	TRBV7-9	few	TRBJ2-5	CASSSRTGERETQYF	TGTGCCAGCAGCTCCCGGACAGGGGAACGGGAGACCCAGTACTTC
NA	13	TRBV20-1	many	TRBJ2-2	CSARGTSPGELFF	TGCAGTGCTCGCGGAACTAGCCCCGGGGAGCTGTTTTTT
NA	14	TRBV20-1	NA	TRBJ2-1	CSARRDTGNELQFF	TGCAGTGCTAGAAGGGACACCGGCAATGAGTTGCAGTTCTTC
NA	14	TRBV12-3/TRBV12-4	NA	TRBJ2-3	CASSLAKSPDTQYF	TGTGCCAGCAGTTTAGCCAAGAGTCCAGATACGCAGTATTTT
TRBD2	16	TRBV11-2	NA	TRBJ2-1	CASSLEAGPSYNEQFF	TGTGCCAGCAGCTTAGAAGCGGGACCTTCCTACAATGAGCAGTTCTTC
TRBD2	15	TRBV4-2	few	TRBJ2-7	CASSESGTSLYEQYF	TGTGCCAGCAGCGAGTCGGGGACTAGTCTCTACGAGCAGTACTTC
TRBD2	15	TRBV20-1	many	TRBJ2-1	CSASPPSGLYNEQFF	TGCAGTGCCAGCCCCCCTAGCGGACTATACAATGAGCAGTTCTTC
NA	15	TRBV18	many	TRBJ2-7	CASSPDRDTIYEQYF	TGTGCCAGCTCACCAGACCGGGACACAATCTACGAGCAGTACTTC
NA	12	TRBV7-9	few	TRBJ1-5	CASSGPGDPQHF	TGTGCCAGCAGCGGGCCGGGGGATCCCCAGCATTTT
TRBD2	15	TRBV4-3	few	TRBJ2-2	CASSRTSGNTGELFF	TGCGCCAGCAGCCGGACTAGCGGGAACACCGGGGAGCTGTTTTTT
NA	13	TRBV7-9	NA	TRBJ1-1	CASSSQGNTEAFF	TGTGCCAGCAGCTCACAGGGCAACACTGAAGCTTTCTTT
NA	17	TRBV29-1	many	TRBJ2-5	CSAERDGGHGSQETQYF	TGCAGCGCCGAGAGGGACGGGGGGCACGGCTCGCAAGAGACCCAGTACTTC
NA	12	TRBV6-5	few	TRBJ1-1	CAAKEGGTKAFF	TGTGCCGCAAAAGAGGGGGGCACCAAAGCTTTCTTT
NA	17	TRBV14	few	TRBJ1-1	CASSQEYPSRRNTEAFF	TGTGCCAGCAGCCAAGAATATCCATCTCGGAGGAACACTGAAGCTTTCTTT
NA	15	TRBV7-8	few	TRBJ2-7	CASSLASTGSYEQYF	TGTGCCAGCAGCTTAGCCTCCACGGGGAGCTACGAGCAGTACTTC
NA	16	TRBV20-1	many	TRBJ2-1	CSARDPFAQLYNEQFF	TGCAGTGCTAGAGACCCCTTTGCGCAACTCTACAATGAGCAGTTCTTC
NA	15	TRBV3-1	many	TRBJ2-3	CASSLSGGLRDTQYF	TGTGCCAGCAGCCTCTCCGGGGGTCTGCGAGATACGCAGTATTTT
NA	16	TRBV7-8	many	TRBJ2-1	CASSLPSRSSYNEQFF	TGTGCCAGCAGCTTGCCCAGCCGGAGCTCCTACAATGAGCAGTTCTTC
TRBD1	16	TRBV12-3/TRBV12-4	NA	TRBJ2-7	CASSLDPGQGAYEQYF	TGTGCCAGCAGTTTGGATCCGGGACAGGGGGCGTACGAGCAGTACTTC
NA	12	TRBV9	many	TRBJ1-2	CASSARTYGYTF	TGTGCCAGCAGCGCGAGGACATATGGCTACACCTTC
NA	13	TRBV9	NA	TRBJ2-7	CASSVDGYGEQYF	TGTGCCAGCAGTGTAGACGGATACGGGGAGCAGTACTTC
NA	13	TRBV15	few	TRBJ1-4	CATTDRSNEKLFF	TGTGCCACCACGGACAGATCGAATGAAAAACTGTTTTTT
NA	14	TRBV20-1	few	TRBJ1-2	CSARELRQRDGYTF	TGCAGTGCTAGAGAATTACGACAACGGGATGGCTACACCTTC
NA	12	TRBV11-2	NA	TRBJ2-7	CASSPAASEQYF	TGTGCCAGCAGCCCGGCCGCGTCCGAGCAGTACTTC
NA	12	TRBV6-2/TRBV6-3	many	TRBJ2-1	CASSTSGAQDFF	TGTGCCAGCAGTACCAGCGGCGCTCAGGATTTCTTC
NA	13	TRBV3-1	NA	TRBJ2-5	CASSRRPEETQYF	TGTGCCAGCAGCCGAAGACCCGAGGAGACCCAGTACTTC
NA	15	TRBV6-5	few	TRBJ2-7	CASSYGNSNPYEQYF	TGTGCCAGCAGTTACGGGAACTCTAATCCCTACGAGCAGTACTTC
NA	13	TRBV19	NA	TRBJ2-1	CASSIVGGGEQFF	TGTGCCAGTAGTATAGTGGGAGGTGGTGAGCAGTTCTTC
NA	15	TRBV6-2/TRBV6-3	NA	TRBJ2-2	CASSFRLANTGELFF	TGTGCCAGCAGTTTTCGTCTGGCCAACACCGGGGAGCTGTTTTTT
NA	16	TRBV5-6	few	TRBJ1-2	CASSLGIGGLIRGYTF	TGTGCCAGCAGCTTGGGCATCGGGGGGTTGATTCGGGGCTACACCTTC
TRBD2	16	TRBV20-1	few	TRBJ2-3	CSASHVAGGYTDTQYF	TGCAGTGCTAGCCACGTAGCGGGGGGTTACACAGATACGCAGTATTTT
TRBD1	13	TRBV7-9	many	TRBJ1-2	CASSPWDRRGYTF	TGTGCCAGCAGCCCATGGGACAGACGTGGCTACACCTTC
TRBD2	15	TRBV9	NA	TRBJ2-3	CASSVASGRADTQYF	TGTGCCAGCAGCGTTGCGAGCGGGAGGGCAGATACGCAGTATTTT
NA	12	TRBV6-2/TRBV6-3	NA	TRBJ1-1	CASSHGTAEAFF	TGTGCCAGCAGTCATGGAACGGCTGAAGCTTTCTTT
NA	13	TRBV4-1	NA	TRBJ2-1	CASSQVAGYEQFF	TGCGCCAGCAGCCAAGTCGCAGGGTATGAGCAGTTCTTC
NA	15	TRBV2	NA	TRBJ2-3	CASSITLRSTDTQYF	TGTGCCAGCAGCATCACCCTTAGAAGCACAGATACGCAGTATTTT
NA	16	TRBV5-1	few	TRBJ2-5	CASSSTGQGILETQYF	TGCGCCAGCAGCTCTACGGGACAAGGCATTCTGGAGACCCAGTACTTC
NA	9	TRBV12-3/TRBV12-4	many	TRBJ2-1	CASSSPFLF	TGTGCCAGCAGTTCTCCGTTCCTCTTC
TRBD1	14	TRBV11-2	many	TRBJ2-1	CASTKGQGNNEQFF	TGTGCCAGCACCAAAGGACAGGGCAACAATGAGCAGTTCTTC